The 9 T cell receptor beta chains in this list originate from one sample, sequenced in a study of T cell responses to AZD1222 COVID-19 vaccine. Generated by immunoSEQ multiplex PCR, the TCRdb table keeps only in-frame clones and is missing some. The sample shows approximately 110,000 clones, roughly nine tenths of them seen only once. This sample comprised peripheral blood, obtained on day 0 of AZD1222 vaccination. The receptors shown here come from an adult in good health.

The chain uses TRBV9 and TRBJ2-7; the match to TRBD1 covers 9 bases. V dropped 0 bases and J dropped 3; count of bases not matched to a gene: 1. The CDR3 is 14 residues long. The germline gives CDR1 SGDLS, CDR2 YYNGEE. The CDR3 loop reads CASSVGTGVYEQYF. The CDR3 coding sequence is TGTGCCAGCAGCGTAGGGACAGGGGTCTACGAGCAGTACTTC.

This clone is a singleton in its sample. The chain recombines TRBV7-9 with TRBJ2-1, with 10 bases lining up with TRBD2. Losses at the gene ends were 5 bases for V and 8 bases for J; bases not matched to a gene: 9. The germline V gene encodes CDR1 SEHNR and CDR2 FQNEAQ (reference sequence). The CDR3 has 15 amino acids. DNA for the CDR3: TGTGCCAGCAGCCGTCTAGCGGGGGCTTGGGATGAGCAGTTCTTC. Amino acids: CASSRLAGAWDEQFF.

The chain joins TRBV7-9 to TRBJ1-1, with 7 bases fitting TRBD1. CDR3 size: 15 residues. Trimming at V came to 6 bases and at J to 0 bases, leaving 7 bases not matched to a gene. CDR1 and CDR2 from the germline V gene are SEHNR and FQNEAQ (reference sequence). CDR3 sequence: CASSRQGSMNTEAFF. CDR3 coding DNA: TGTGCCAGCAGTCGACAGGGAAGCATGAACACTGAAGCTTTCTTT.

V usage is TRBV12-3 or TRBV12-4 and J usage is TRBJ1-2, with 8 bases identical to TRBD1. After removal of 6 bases from V and 8 bases from J, the junction contained 5 bases not matched to a gene. CDR3 length: 12 residues. The CDR3 DNA follows: TGTGCCAGCAGCCAGGGGGCACAGGGCTACACCTTC. It encodes CASSQGAQGYTF.

The chain is built from TRBV12-3 or TRBV12-4 and TRBJ1-1; D not resolved. This CDR3 comprises 12 residues. V shed 2 bases and J shed 8 bases, with 9 bases lying between them. The CDR3 DNA is TGTGCCAGCAGTTTAAGCCAGGCAGAAGCTTTCTTT. Its protein is CASSLSQAEAFF.

V and J are TRBV6-6 and TRBJ1-1; D uncertain. Trimming removed 4 bases at V and 6 bases at J, with 12 bases between. Per germline, CDR1 MNHNY and CDR2 SVGAGI (reference sequence). The CDR3 runs to 13 residues. Here the CDR3 reads CASSWMGRAEAFF. CDR3 DNA: TGTGCCAGCAGTTGGATGGGGAGGGCTGAAGCTTTCTTT.

CDR3 residues: CASSLRLTGEGGYTF. The CDR3 DNA sequence: TGTGCCAGCAGCCTACGCCTGACAGGGGAGGGTGGCTACACCTTC. This rearrangement joins TRBV11-2 to TRBJ1-2, with TRBD1 matching over 8 bases. The CDR3 consists of 15 residues. The ends lost 5 bases at V and 7 bases at J; junction bases unmatched: 12. Germline lookup yields CDR1 SGHAT and CDR2 FQNNGV. Filled out from reference TRBV11-2 and TRBJ1-2, the complete variable domain reads EAGVAQSPRYKIIEKRQSVAFWCNPISGHATLYWYQQILGQGPKLLIQFQNNGVVDDSQLPKDRFSAERLKGVDSTLKIQPAKLEDSAVYLCASSLRLTGEGGYTFGSGTRLTVV.

This clone occurred a few times. The chain couples TRBV20-1 to TRBJ1-2, with no clear D. CDR1 and CDR2 from the germline V gene are DFQATT and SNEGSKA (reference sequence). This CDR3 comprises 11 residues. With 5 bases removed from V and 5 bases from J, the gap between germline ends came to 9 bases. The CDR3 DNA follows: TGCAGTGCTGACGCCGGGTATGGCTACACCTTC. Protein product: CSADAGYGYTF.

This chain joins TRBV29-1 and TRBJ1-1, with 7 bases fitting TRBD1. Unmatched junction bases numbered 3, after V lost 5 bases and J lost 0 bases. This CDR3 comprises 13 residues. The germline V gene has CDR1 SQVTM and CDR2 ANQGSEA. CDR3 loop: CSVQGQLNTEAFF. DNA for the CDR3: TGCAGCGTTCAGGGACAGCTGAACACTGAAGCTTTCTTT.